The sample holds a few counts of the clone carrying this TCR beta chain. Antigen: not known. A second PCR, run for about 7 to 11 cycles, used a sample-barcoded 5' primer plus a J-beta primer mix. Paired-end reads containing CDR3 totaled no fewer than 3 million for each sample. TCRdb passed the 5' RACE reads through MiXCR, listing each CDR3 protein once. The sample comprises more than 1.4 million distinct CDR3 sequences, 40% to 50% of which are singletons, and around 8% rests with the top ten. The sample originates from a study of blood T cells in healthy people across ages. The overall study: The capture of about one barcoded beta molecule per two T cells was achieved by template switching.

Study findings and constraints: Long-lived donors had more naive CD4+ cells and higher diversity than aged donors.

Donors gave around 10 milliliters of peripheral blood apiece. The CDR3 runs 12 residues. Germline V CDR1 and CDR2: SQVTM, ANQGSEA. The ends were cut back, 2 bases at V and 5 bases at J, with 9 bases in the middle. The V and J genes are TRBV29-1 and TRBJ1-2; D remains unclear. This TCR was sampled from a woman aged 18-29 years in good health. Sequenced sample: blood. The CDR3 DNA follows: TGCAGCGTTGAAAAGGGAGTGTATGGCTACACCTTC. Amino acid sequence: CSVEKGVYGYTF.